This is a list of T cell receptor beta chains from one sample in a study of shared clonotypes between healthy human individuals. Produced via immunoSEQ multiplex PCR; TCRdb's table is partial and in-frame only. In the table there are 2 million to 2.5 million clones, 80% to 95% of which are singletons. Sequenced input: naive CD4+ T cells from PBMCs. Every receptor here comes from a man between 18 and 35 years old in good health. Some clones in this sample may be carry-over from other donors' samples. Each CDR3 is given with its conserved first and last residue. The order of the fields is V gene, clone size, D gene, J gene, CDR3 DNA, CDR3 protein. The D gene is left open where the match is weak. Expanded clones get a size class; other rows say once, few or many, or leave the size out.

TRBV7-3,NA,NA,TRBJ2-7,TGTGCCAGCAGCTTAACGGCCTCCTACGAGCAGTACTTC,CASSLTASYEQYF
TRBV4-1,NA,NA,TRBJ1-3,TGCGCCAGCAGCCAAGTGGACAGAAAAAGCTCTGGAAACACCATATATTTT,CASSQVDRKSSGNTIYF
TRBV6-1,NA,NA,TRBJ1-2,TGTGCCAGCAGTGCCAGGGAGAACTATGGCTACACCTTC,CASSARENYGYTF
TRBV7-8,NA,TRBD2,TRBJ2-2,TGTGCCAGCAGCCAAATTACCAGCGGGAGTGGTGGCGGGGAGCTGTTTTTT,CASSQITSGSGGGELFF
TRBV27,NA,TRBD1,TRBJ1-2,TGTGCCAGCAGCTTGGACAGGGGGCTGAGTTCATATGGCTACACCTTC,CASSLDRGLSSYGYTF
TRBV5-1,NA,TRBD2,TRBJ2-7,TGCGCCAGCAGCTTGGGACTAGCGGGAGGCCACGTGGGCGAGCAGTACTTC,CASSLGLAGGHVGEQYF
TRBV5-1,NA,NA,TRBJ1-3,TGCGCCAGCAGCTTGGGAGAGGGTAATGGAAACACCATATATTTT,CASSLGEGNGNTIYF
TRBV19,once,NA,TRBJ2-6,TGTGCCAGTAGTACTTTACCGGGTTCTGGGGCCAACGTCCTGACTTTC,CASSTLPGSGANVLTF
TRBV2,NA,NA,TRBJ2-7,TGTGCCAGCAGTGAATCCCAGACATTAGGCGAGCAGTACTTC,CASSESQTLGEQYF
TRBV6-6,NA,TRBD2,TRBJ2-3,TGTGCCAGCAGCCCCGGGGGGATCACAGATACGCAGTATTTT,CASSPGGITDTQYF
TRBV6-6,NA,NA,TRBJ1-1,TGTGCCAGCAGTTCCCCGAGGAACACTGAAGCTTTCTTT,CASSSPRNTEAFF
TRBV28,NA,NA,TRBJ2-7,TGTGCCAGCAGTCGAACCTACGAGCAGTACTTC,CASSRTYEQYF
TRBV9,NA,NA,TRBJ1-1,TGTGCCAGCAGCGTATCGGCCGACACTGAAGCTTTCTTT,CASSVSADTEAFF
TRBV5-1,once,TRBD1,TRBJ2-1,TGCGCCAGCAGACAGGGACAGGGGTACAATGAGCAGTTCTTC,CASRQGQGYNEQFF